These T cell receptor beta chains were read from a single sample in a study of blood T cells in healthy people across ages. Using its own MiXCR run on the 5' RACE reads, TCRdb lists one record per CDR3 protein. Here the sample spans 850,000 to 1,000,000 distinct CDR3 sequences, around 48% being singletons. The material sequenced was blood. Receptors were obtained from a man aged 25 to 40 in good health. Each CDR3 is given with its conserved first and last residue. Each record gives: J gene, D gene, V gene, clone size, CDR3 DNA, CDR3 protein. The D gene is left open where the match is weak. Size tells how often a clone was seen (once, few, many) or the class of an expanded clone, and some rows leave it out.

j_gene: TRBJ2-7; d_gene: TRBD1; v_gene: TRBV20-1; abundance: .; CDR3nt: TGCAGTGCTGACAATTCCGGGACAGGGGGCGACGAGCAGTACTTC; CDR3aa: CSADNSGTGGDEQYF
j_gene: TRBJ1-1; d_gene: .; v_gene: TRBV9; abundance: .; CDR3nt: TGTGCCAGCAGCGTATCGGACACTGAAGCTTTCTTT; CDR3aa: CASSVSDTEAFF
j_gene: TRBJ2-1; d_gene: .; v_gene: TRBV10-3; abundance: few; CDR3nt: TGTGCCATCAGTGAAACGGGGAATGAGCAGTTCTTC; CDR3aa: CAISETGNEQFF
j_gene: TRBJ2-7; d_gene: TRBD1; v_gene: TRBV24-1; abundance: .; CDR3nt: TGTGCCACCCAGGACAGGTTCTACGAGCAGTACTTC; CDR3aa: CATQDRFYEQYF
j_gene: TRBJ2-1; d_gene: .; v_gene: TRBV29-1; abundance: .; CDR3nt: TGCAGCTCCGAACAACAGCTTATATCCTACAATGAGCAGTTCTTC; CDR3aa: CSSEQQLISYNEQFF
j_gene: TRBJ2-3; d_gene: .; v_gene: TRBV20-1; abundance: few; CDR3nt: TGCAGTGCTAGGAAGGGGGCGGGGTTCACAGATACGCAGTATTTT; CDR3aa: CSARKGAGFTDTQYF
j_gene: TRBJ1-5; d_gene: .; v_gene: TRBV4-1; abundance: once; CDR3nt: TGCGCCAGCAGCCAAGAAGGTACGGGTTTTCAGCCCCAGCATTTT; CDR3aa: CASSQEGTGFQPQHF
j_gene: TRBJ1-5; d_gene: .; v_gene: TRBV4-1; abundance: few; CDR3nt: TGCGCCAGCAGCCAAGCGCAGGGAGCTCAGCCCCAGCATTTT; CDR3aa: CASSQAQGAQPQHF
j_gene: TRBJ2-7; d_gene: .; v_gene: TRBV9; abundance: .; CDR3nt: TGTGCCAGCAGCCCAGACGCCAGGGTATACGAGCAGTACTTC; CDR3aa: CASSPDARVYEQYF
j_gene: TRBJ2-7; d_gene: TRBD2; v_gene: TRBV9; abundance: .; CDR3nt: TGTGCCAGCAGCGCCGGAACTAGCGGACACGAGCAGTACTTC; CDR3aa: CASSAGTSGHEQYF
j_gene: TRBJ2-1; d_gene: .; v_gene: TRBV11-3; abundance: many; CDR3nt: TGTGCCAGCAGCTTAGCGGGGGCCTCCTACAATGAGCAGTTCTTC; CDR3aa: CASSLAGASYNEQFF
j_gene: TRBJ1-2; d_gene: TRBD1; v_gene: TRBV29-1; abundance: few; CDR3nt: TGCAGCGTTGGTTGGACAGGGGGCAACTATGGCTACACCTTC; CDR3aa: CSVGWTGGNYGYTF
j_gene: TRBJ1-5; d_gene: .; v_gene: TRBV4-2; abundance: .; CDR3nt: TGTGCCAGCAGCCAAGGCAGAGGGGGTCAGAGCAATCAGCCCCAGCATTTT; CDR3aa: CASSQGRGGQSNQPQHF
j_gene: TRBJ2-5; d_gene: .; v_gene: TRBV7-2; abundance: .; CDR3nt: TGTGCCACCGGACCGGGATCCCAAGAGACCCAGTACTTC; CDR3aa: CATGPGSQETQYF
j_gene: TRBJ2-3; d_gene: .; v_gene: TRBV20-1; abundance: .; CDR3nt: TGCAGTGCTAGGAGTGGGAGCACAGATACGCAGTATTTT; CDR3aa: CSARSGSTDTQYF
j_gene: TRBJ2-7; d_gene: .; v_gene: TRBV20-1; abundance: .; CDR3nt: TGCAGTGCTAGAGACAGGGAAGGAGGGAGCTACGAGCAGTACTTC; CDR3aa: CSARDREGGSYEQYF
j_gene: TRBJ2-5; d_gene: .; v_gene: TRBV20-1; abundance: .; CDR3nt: TGCAGTGCTCCCGCGGGGGCGGGTCAAGAGACCCAGTACTTC; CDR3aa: CSAPAGAGQETQYF
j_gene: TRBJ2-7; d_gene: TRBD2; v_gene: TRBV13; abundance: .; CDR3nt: TGTGCCAGCAGCTTTTCCCTCGGACTAGCGGATTCCTACGAGCAGCACTTC; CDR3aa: CASSFSLGLADSYEQHF
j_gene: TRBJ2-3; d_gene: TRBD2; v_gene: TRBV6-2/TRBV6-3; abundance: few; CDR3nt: TGTGCCAGCAGTTGGACTAGCGGACTAAGCACAGATACGCAGTATTTT; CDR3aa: CASSWTSGLSTDTQYF
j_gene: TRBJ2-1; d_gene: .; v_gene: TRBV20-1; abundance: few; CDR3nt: TGCAGTGCCACCGAGAGTGTGCGCGGGTACAATGAGCAGTTCTTC; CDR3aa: CSATESVRGYNEQFF
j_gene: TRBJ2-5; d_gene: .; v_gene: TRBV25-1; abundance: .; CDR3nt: TGTGCCAGCAGTGAAGGTTGGGAACGGATAGAAGAGACCCAGTACTTC; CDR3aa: CASSEGWERIEETQYF
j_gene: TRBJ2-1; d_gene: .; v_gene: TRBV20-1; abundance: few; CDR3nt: TGCAGTGCTAGGGGTCTGGCAGGGATCCATGAGCAGTTCTTC; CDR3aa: CSARGLAGIHEQFF
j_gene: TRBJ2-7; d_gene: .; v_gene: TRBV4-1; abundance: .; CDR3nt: TGCGCCAGCAGCCAAGAGGCAGAGTTCTACGAGCAGTACTTC; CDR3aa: CASSQEAEFYEQYF
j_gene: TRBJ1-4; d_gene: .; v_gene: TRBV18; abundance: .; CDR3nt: TGTGCCAGCTCACCAACGGATCCGGGACTCACCAATGAAAAACTGTTTTTT; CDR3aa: CASSPTDPGLTNEKLFF
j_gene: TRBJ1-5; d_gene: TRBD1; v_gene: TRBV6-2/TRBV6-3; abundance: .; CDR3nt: TGTGCCAGCAGTTCCCGGGACAGGGGGCACAATCAGCCCCAGCATTTT; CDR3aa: CASSSRDRGHNQPQHF
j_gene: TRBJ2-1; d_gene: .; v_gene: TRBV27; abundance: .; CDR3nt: TGTGCCAGCAGTTGGCGACTATCCTCCTACAATGAGCAGTTCTTC; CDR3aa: CASSWRLSSYNEQFF
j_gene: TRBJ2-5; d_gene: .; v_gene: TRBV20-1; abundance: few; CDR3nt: TGCAGTGCTAGAGATGAGGGCCCCGAGACCCAGTACTTC; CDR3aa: CSARDEGPETQYF
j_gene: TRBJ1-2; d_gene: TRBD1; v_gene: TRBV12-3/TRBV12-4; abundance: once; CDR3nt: TGTGCCAGCAGTTTAGCGGGCAGGGGGCGGATGGACGGCTACACCTTC; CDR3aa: CASSLAGRGRMDGYTF
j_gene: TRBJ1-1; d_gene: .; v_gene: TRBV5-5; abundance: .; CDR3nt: TGTGCCAGCAGCTCCTTCACCACTGAAGCTTTCTTT; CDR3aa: CASSSFTTEAFF
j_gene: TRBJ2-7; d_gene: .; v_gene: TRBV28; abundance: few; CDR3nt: TGTGCCAGCAGTTACACCCCGAGGCGTATGGACGAGCAGTACTTC; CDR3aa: CASSYTPRRMDEQYF
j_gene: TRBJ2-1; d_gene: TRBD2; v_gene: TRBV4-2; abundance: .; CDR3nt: TGTGCCAGCAGCCAAGAGCGGGGGACTTCCTCCTACAATGAGCAGTTCTTC; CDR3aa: CASSQERGTSSYNEQFF
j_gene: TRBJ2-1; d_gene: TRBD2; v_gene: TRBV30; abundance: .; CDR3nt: TGTGCCTGTGAGGGACTAGCGGGGGGATACAATGAGCAGTTCTTC; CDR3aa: CACEGLAGGYNEQFF
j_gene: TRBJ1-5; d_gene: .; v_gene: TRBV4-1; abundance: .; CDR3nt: TGCGCCAGCAGCCAAGATATGGTAGTGAATCAGCCCCAGCATTTT; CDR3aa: CASSQDMVVNQPQHF
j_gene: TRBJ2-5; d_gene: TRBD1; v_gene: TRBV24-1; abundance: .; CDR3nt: TGTGCCACCAGTGATTTTGAGACAGGGATCGCTCAAGAGACCCAGTACTTC; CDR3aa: CATSDFETGIAQETQYF
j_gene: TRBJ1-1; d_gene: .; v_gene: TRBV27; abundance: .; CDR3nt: TGTGCCAGCAGTCAACCAGGTGGGGCTGAAGCTTTCTTT; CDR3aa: CASSQPGGAEAFF
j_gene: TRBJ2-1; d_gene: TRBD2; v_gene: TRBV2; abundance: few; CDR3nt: TGTGCCAGCAGTGCGACTAGCGGGGGAGATAGTGAGCAGTTCTTC; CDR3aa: CASSATSGGDSEQFF
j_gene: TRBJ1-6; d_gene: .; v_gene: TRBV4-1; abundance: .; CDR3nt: TGCGCCAGCAGCCAAGATTGGAATTCACCCCTCCACTTT; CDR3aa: CASSQDWNSPLHF
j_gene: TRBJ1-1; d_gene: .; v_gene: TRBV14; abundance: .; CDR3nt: TGTGCCAGCAGCACAGGACAGCCCAACACTGAAGCTTTCTTT; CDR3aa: CASSTGQPNTEAFF
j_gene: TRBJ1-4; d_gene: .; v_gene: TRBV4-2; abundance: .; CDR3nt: TGTGCCAGCAGCCAAGAATGGGGGATGGGTGAAAAACTGTTTTTT; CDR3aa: CASSQEWGMGEKLFF
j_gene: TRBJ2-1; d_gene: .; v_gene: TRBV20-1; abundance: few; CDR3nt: TGCAGTGCTAGAGTTGCGCTGCCCGAGCAGTTCTTC; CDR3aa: CSARVALPEQFF
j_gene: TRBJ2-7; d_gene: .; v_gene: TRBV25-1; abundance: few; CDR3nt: TGTGCCAGCAGTGAATTCAGGGGCGGGGGCTACGAGCAGTACTTC; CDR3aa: CASSEFRGGGYEQYF
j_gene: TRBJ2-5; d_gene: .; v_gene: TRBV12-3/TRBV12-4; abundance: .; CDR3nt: TGTGCCAGCACCTTTACAGGGATAGGGCGGGAGCAGTACTTC; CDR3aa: CASTFTGIGREQYF
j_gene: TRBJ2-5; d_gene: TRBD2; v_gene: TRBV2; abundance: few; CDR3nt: TGTGCCTCAGCGGTTACCGGGGGGGTCGGAAAGACCCAGTACTTC; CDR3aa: CASAVTGGVGKTQYF
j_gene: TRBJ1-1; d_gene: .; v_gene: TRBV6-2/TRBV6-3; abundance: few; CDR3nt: TGTGCCAGCAGCCCGCAGGTCCCTGAAGCTTTCTTT; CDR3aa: CASSPQVPEAFF
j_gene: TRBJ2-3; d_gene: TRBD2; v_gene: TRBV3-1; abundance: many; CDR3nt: TGTGCCAGCAGTCAGGGACTAGCAACAGATACGCAGTATTTT; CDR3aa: CASSQGLATDTQYF